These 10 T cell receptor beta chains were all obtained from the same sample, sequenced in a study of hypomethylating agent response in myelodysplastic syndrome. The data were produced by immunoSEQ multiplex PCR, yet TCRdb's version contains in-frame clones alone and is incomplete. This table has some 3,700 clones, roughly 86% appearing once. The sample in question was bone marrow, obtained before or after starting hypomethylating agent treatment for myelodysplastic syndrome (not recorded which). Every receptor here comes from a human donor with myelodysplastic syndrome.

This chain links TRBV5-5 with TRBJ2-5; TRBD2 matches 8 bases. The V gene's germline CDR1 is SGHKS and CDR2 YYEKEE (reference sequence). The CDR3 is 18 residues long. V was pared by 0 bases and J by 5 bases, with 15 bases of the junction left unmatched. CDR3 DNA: TGTGCCAGCAGCTTGGTGGGAATTAGGGCGGGAGGCCGGGAGACCCAGTACTTC. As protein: CASSLVGIRAGGRETQYF. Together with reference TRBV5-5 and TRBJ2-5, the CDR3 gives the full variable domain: DAGVTQSPTHLIKTRGQQVTLRCSPISGHKSVSWYQQVLGQGPQFIFQYYEKEERGRGNFPDRFSARQFPNYSSELNVNALLLGDSALYLCASSLVGIRAGGRETQYFGPGTRLLVL.

CDR3 nucleotide sequence: TGTGCCACCAGCAGACCGACCGGGACGAATGAAAAACTGTTTTTT. This translates into CATSRPTGTNEKLFF. This chain joins TRBV15 and TRBJ1-4; maybe TRBD1 (5 bases). The CDR3 contains 15 residues. CDR1 and CDR2 (germline): LNHNV, YYDKDF (reference sequence). V gave up 2 bases and J gave up 5 bases, with 12 bases separating them.

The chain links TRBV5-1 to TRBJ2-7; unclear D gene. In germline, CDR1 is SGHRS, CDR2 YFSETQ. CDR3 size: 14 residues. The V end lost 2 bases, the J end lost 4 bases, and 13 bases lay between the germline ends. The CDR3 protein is CASSFSPNGYEQYF. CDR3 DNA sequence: TGCGCCAGCAGCTTTTCCCCAAACGGGTACGAGCAGTACTTC.

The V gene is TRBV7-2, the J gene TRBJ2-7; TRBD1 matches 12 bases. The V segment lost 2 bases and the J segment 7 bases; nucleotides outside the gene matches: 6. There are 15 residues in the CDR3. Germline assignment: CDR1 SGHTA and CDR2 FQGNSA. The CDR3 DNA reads TGTGCCAGCAGCTTAAGGGGACAGGGGGCTTGGGAGCAGTACTTC. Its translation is CASSLRGQGAWEQYF.

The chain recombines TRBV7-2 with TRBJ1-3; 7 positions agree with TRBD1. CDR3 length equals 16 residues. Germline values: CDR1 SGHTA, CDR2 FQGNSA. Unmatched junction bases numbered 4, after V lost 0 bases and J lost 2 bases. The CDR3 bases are TGTGCCAGCAGCTTAGCGACAGGGAACCCTGGAAACACCATATATTTT. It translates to CASSLATGNPGNTIYF.

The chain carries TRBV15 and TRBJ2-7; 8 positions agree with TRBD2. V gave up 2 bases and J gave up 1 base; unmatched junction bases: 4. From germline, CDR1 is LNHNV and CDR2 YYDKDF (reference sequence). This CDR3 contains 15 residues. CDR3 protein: CATSRLLAESYEQYF. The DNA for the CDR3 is TGTGCCACCAGCAGATTACTAGCGGAATCCTACGAGCAGTACTTC.

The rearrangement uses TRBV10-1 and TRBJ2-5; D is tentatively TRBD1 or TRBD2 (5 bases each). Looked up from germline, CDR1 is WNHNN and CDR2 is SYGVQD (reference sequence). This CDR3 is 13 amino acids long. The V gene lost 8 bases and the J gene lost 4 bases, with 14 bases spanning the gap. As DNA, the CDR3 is TGCGCCAGCTCCAGGGACCCTGGAGAGACCCAGTACTTC. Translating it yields CASSRDPGETQYF.

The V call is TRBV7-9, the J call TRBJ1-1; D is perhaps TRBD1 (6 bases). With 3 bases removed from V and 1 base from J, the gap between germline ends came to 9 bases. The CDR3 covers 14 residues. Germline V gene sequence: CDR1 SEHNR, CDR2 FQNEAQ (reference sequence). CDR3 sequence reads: CASSLGARNTEAFF. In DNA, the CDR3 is TGTGCCAGCAGCTTGGGGGCGAGGAACACTGAAGCTTTCTTT.

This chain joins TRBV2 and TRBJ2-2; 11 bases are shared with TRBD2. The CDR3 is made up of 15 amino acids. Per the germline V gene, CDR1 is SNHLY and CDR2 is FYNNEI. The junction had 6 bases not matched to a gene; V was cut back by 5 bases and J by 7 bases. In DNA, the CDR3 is TGTGCCAGCAGTTTAGCGGGAGGGGTAGTCGGGGAGCTGTTTTTT. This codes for CASSLAGGVVGELFF.

CDR3 bases: TGTGCCAGCAGCAAGGGACAGAGCTCCTACGAGCAGTACTTC. This gives the protein CASSKGQSSYEQYF. This chain uses TRBV6-1 with TRBJ2-7; TRBD1 aligns across 7 bases. The germline V gene encodes CDR1 MNHNS and CDR2 SASEGT. This CDR3 region has 14 residues. The V gene end was trimmed by 6 bases and the J gene end by 0 bases; junction bases not matched to a gene: 5.